These 23 T cell receptor beta chains share one sample of origin, sequenced in a study of OX40 agonist ivuxolimab in advanced cancers. Produced via immunoSEQ multiplex PCR; TCRdb's table is partial and in-frame only. The sample contains about 100,000 clones, 90% of which appear only once. Sample: CD4+ or CD8+ T cells sorted from blood, taken in a trial of the OX40 agonist ivuxolimab. All receptors derive from an adult with an advanced solid tumor such as melanoma, head and neck, liver or kidney cancer.

This chain uses TRBV5-3 with TRBJ2-7; TRBD2 matches at 8 bases. TRBV5-3 belongs to the ORF category, with a function that is uncertain. This CDR3 region has 17 residues. J gave up 0 bases and V 0 bases, and 8 bases lay outside the gene matches. The CDR3 loop is CARSLVIERGLSYEQYF. CDR3 sequence (DNA): TGTGCCAGAAGCTTGGTAATCGAGCGGGGGCTCTCCTACGAGCAGTACTTC.

The chain uses TRBV7-3 and TRBJ2-1, with 7 bases fitting TRBD2. In germline, CDR1 is SGHTA, CDR2 FQGTGA. CDR3 length: 16 residues. The trim removed 2 bases at V and 7 bases at J, leaving 11 bases unmatched. CDR3 sequence: CASSLGLAGVGNEQFF. The CDR3 bases are TGTGCCAGCAGCTTAGGTCTGGCGGGAGTAGGAAATGAGCAGTTCTTC.

The chain employs TRBV12-5 and TRBJ2-3; no clear D gene. Looked up from germline, CDR1 is LGHNT and CDR2 is FRNRAP. Deletions cut 6 bases from V and 0 bases from J, with 22 bases between. CDR3 length equals 18 residues. CDR3 sequence (DNA): TGTGCTAGTGGGTATTTATACGACGGGTGGGCTAGCACAGATACGCAGTATTTT. Translation: CASGYLYDGWASTDTQYF.

The V call is TRBV10-3, the J call TRBJ1-1; weak D call: TRBD1 (6 bases). Trimming shortened V by 6 bases and J by 0 bases, and 14 bases separated the two germline ends. The CDR3 sequence is 15 residues long. Germline-derived CDR1 and CDR2 are ENHRY and SYGVKD. The CDR3 DNA follows: TGTGCCATCAGGCCTCGACGGGACATGAACACTGAAGCTTTCTTT. Amino acid sequence: CAIRPRRDMNTEAFF.

This sequence joins TRBV18 and TRBJ1-3; D is unclear. Germline V CDR1 and CDR2: KGHSH, LQKENI. This CDR3 comprises 15 residues. V lost 1 base, J lost 0 bases, and 7 bases lay in between. The CDR3 DNA follows: TGTGCCAGCTCACCACGGGATTTCTCTGGAAACACCATATATTTT. Encoded protein: CASSPRDFSGNTIYF.

This chain joins TRBV7-2 and TRBJ2-2; TRBD1 aligns across 8 bases. CDR1 and CDR2 from the germline V gene are SGHTA and FQGNSA. This CDR3 is 15 amino acids long. The J segment lost 1 base and the V segment lost 5 bases, leaving 3 bases of the junction unmatched. The CDR3 nucleotides are TGTGCCAGCAGCCTCGACAGGGGGAACACCGGGGAGCTGTTTTTT. This gives the protein CASSLDRGNTGELFF.

The chain combines TRBV7-3 with TRBJ2-1; D not certain. V was shortened by 5 bases and J by 6 bases, with 11 bases between the two germline ends. Germline CDR1 is SGHTA and CDR2 is FQGTGA. The CDR3 spans 13 residues. In nucleotides, the CDR3 is TGTGCCAGCAGCCCCTCCGCGAGCAATGAGCAGTTCTTC. This encodes CASSPSASNEQFF.

This chain connects TRBV5-1 to TRBJ2-2; D ambiguous. The V end was cut by 4 bases, the J end by 2 bases, with 6 bases between. In germline, CDR1 is SGHRS, CDR2 YFSETQ. The CDR3 has 13 amino acids. The CDR3 sequence is CASSPVNTGELFF. The CDR3 DNA reads TGCGCCAGCAGCCCGGTTAACACCGGGGAGCTGTTTTTT.

The chain joins TRBV6-4 to TRBJ2-2; TRBD1 is a possible D gene (7 bases). The V end was cut by 2 bases, the J end by 5 bases, with 9 bases between. The CDR3 is made up of 14 amino acids. CDR1 and CDR2 from the germline V gene are MRHNA and SNTAGT. CDR3 nucleotides: TGTGCCAGCAGTGACCAGGGGGGAACCGGGGAGCTGTTTTTT. Its translation is CASSDQGGTGELFF.

V gene TRBV19 combines with J gene TRBJ1-3; D is possibly TRBD1 (6 bases). V was trimmed by 8 bases and J by 2 bases, leaving 13 bases between them. Germline assignment: CDR1 LNHDA and CDR2 SQIVND (reference sequence). The CDR3 contains 14 residues. The CDR3 DNA reads TGTGCCAGTGCGAGGGGGGCGCCTGGAAACACCATATATTTT. Translating gives CASARGAPGNTIYF.

The gene calls are TRBV11-2 and TRBJ2-5; 9 positions agree with TRBD2. V was clipped by 0 bases and J by 5 bases; unmatched bases: 16. The CDR3 is 19 residues long. Looked up from germline, CDR1 is SGHAT and CDR2 is FQNNGV. CDR3 in DNA: TGTGCCAGCAGCTTAGAATTTGGGACTAGCAGCTCTAAAGGGGAGACCCAGTACTTC. It codes for CASSLEFGTSSSKGETQYF.

The chain links TRBV10-3 to TRBJ2-5, with 9 nucleotides matching TRBD2. The ends lost 6 bases at V and 7 bases at J; junction bases unmatched: 12. Germline V lookup: CDR1 ENHRY, CDR2 SYGVKD. This CDR3 is built from 15 residues. CDR3 sequence (DNA): TGTGCCATCAGCCGGACTAGCGCTGGAGACAGGACCCAGTACTTC. Its translation: CAISRTSAGDRTQYF.

The CDR3 region has the DNA TGTGCCAGCAGCCCTCTCGCGGGAACCCAAGAGACCCAGTACTTC. Translating gives CASSPLAGTQETQYF. The V gene is TRBV7-2, the J gene TRBJ2-5, with D perhaps matching TRBD2 (6 bases). V shed 5 bases and J shed 1 base, with 14 bases lying between them. The CDR3 is made up of 15 amino acids. In germline, CDR1 is SGHTA, CDR2 FQGNSA.

The rearrangement uses TRBV7-9 and TRBJ1-1; 9 bases are a match to TRBD1. Germline CDR1 SEHNR, CDR2 FQNEAQ (reference sequence). The ends lost 3 bases at V and 8 bases at J; junction bases unmatched: 13. This CDR3 spans 16 amino acids. CDR3 amino acids: CASSFFGTGSSGEAFF. DNA for the CDR3: TGTGCCAGCAGCTTTTTCGGGACAGGGTCCTCCGGAGAAGCTTTCTTT.

The V gene is TRBV28, the J gene TRBJ1-3; no definite D call. Germline V lookup: CDR1 MDHEN, CDR2 SYDVKM. Trimming pared 6 bases from V and 0 bases from J, leaving 21 bases between. This CDR3 spans 18 amino acids. Written as DNA, the CDR3 is TGTGCCAGCAGCCCGCTGGGCGGGGAATCTAGCTCTGGAAACACCATATATTTT. Protein sequence: CASSPLGGESSSGNTIYF. Looking up the rest from reference TRBV28 and TRBJ1-3 gives the full variable domain: DVKVTQSSRYLVKRTGEKVFLECVQDMDHENMFWYRQDPGLGLRLIYFSYDVKMKEKGDIPEGYSVSREKKERFSLILESASTNQTSMYLCASSPLGGESSSGNTIYFGEGSWLTVV.

The chain is built from TRBV7-6 and TRBJ2-1; 7 nucleotides align to TRBD1. The J segment lost 5 bases and the V segment lost 5 bases, leaving 6 bases of the junction unmatched. CDR1 SGHVS and CDR2 FNYEAQ come from the germline V gene. The CDR3 loop spans 14 amino acids. CDR3 nucleotides: TGTGCCAGCAGCCAACCTCAGGGGGACAATGAGCAGTTCTTC. This gives the protein CASSQPQGDNEQFF. Looking up the rest from reference TRBV7-6 and TRBJ2-1 gives the full variable domain: GAGVSQSPRYKVTKRGQDVALRCDPISGHVSLYWYRQALGQGPEFLTYFNYEAQQDKSGLPNDRFSAERPEGSISTLTIQRTEQRDSAMYRCASSQPQGDNEQFFGPGTRLTVL.

The V and J genes are TRBV25-1 and TRBJ2-1, with 8 bases matching TRBD2. Germline CDR1 is MGHDK and CDR2 is SYGVNS. This CDR3 is built from 15 residues. J was trimmed by 4 bases and V by 2 bases; bases with no gene match: 4. The CDR3 region is CASSELERGYNEQFF. CDR3 nucleotides: TGTGCCAGCAGTGAACTGGAGCGGGGGTACAATGAGCAGTTCTTC. Looking up the rest from reference TRBV25-1 and TRBJ2-1 gives the full variable domain: EADIYQTPRYLVIGTGKKITLECSQTMGHDKMYWYQQDPGMELHLIHYSYGVNSTEKGDLSSESTVSRIRTEHFPLTLESARPSHTSQYLCASSELERGYNEQFFGPGTRLTVL.

The chain joins TRBV7-2 to TRBJ2-2; TRBD1 or TRBD2 may be the D gene (5 bases each). The CDR3 runs to 18 residues. The V gene's germline CDR1 is SGHTA and CDR2 FQGNSA. V was trimmed by 0 bases and J by 4 bases, leaving 18 bases between them. The CDR3 DNA is TGTGCCAGCAGCTTAGCCCCCACTTTAGGGGCGGGCACCGGGGAGCTGTTTTTT. Amino acids: CASSLAPTLGAGTGELFF.

This chain links TRBV9 with TRBJ2-3; 8 nucleotides agree with TRBD2. The J segment lost 1 base and the V segment lost 6 bases, leaving 10 bases of the junction unmatched. This CDR3 has 16 amino acids. Germline CDR1 SGDLS, CDR2 YYNGEE. The CDR3 DNA reads as TGTGCCAGCACCCAGGCGGGGGGCTGGGGCACAGATACGCAGTATTTT. Translation: CASTQAGGWGTDTQYF.

The genes are TRBV18 and TRBJ1-2; 7 positions match TRBD1. Unmatched junction bases numbered 10, after V lost 6 bases and J lost 0 bases. The CDR3 is made up of 16 amino acids. Germline V gene sequence: CDR1 KGHSH, CDR2 LQKENI. CDR3 sequence: CASSLQGPGANYGYTF. CDR3 bases: TGTGCCAGCTCGCTACAGGGGCCGGGAGCTAACTATGGCTACACCTTC.

The chain links TRBV5-6 to TRBJ2-1; no firm D call. CDR1 is SGHDT, CDR2 YYEEEE, per germline. V was shortened by 0 bases and J by 2 bases, with 6 bases between the two germline ends. The CDR3 extends over 14 amino acids. CDR3 amino acids: CASSLGLAYNEQFF. For the CDR3, the DNA is TGTGCCAGCAGCTTGGGGCTAGCCTACAATGAGCAGTTCTTC.

The CDR3, as DNA: TGTGCCAGTAGTACCACTGACAGGAGGGCTAACTATGGCTACACCTTC. It yields the protein CASSTTDRRANYGYTF. This chain uses TRBV19 with TRBJ1-2; D is perhaps TRBD1 (6 bases). The CDR3 has 16 residues. Germline V gives CDR1 LNHDA, CDR2 SQIVND (reference sequence). The ends were cut back, 4 bases at V and 0 bases at J, with 15 bases in the middle.

This chain joins TRBV28 and TRBJ2-2; D is unresolved. Per germline, CDR1 MDHEN and CDR2 SYDVKM. CDR3 length: 13 amino acids. V dropped 10 bases and J dropped 3 bases, with 12 bases sitting between them. Here the CDR3 reads CATATSYTGELFF. The CDR3 DNA follows: TGTGCCACCGCGACAAGCTACACCGGGGAGCTGTTTTTT.